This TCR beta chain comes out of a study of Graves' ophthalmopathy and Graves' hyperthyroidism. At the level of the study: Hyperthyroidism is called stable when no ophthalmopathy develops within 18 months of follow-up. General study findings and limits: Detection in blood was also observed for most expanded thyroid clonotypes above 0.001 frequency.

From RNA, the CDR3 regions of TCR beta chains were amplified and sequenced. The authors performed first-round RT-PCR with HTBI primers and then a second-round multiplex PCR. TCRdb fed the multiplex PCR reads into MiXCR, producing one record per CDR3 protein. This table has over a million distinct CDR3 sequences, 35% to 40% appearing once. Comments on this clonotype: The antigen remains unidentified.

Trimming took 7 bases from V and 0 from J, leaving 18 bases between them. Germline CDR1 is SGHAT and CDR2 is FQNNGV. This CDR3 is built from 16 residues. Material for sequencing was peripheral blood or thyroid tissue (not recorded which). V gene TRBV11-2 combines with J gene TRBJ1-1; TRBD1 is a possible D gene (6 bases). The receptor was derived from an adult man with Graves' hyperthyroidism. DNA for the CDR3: TGTGCCAGCACCCGAGGGGGGCGGCTCGTGAACACTGAAGCTTTCTTT. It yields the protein CASTRGGRLVNTEAFF.